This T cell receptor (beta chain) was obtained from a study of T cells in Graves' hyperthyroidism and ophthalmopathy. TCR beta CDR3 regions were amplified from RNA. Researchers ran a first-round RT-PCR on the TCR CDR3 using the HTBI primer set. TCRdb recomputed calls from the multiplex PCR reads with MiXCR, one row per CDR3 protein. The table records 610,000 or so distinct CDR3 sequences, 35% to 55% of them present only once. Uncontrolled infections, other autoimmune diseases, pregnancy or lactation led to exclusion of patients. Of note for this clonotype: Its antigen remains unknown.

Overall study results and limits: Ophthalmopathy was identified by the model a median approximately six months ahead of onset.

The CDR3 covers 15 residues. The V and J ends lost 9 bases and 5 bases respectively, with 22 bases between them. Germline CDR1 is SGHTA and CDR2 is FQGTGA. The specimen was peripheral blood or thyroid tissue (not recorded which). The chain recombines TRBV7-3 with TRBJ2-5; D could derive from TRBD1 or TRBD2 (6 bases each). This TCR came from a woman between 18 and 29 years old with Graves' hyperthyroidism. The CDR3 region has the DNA TGTGCCAGTTTTGCGAACACCGGGGGCCAGGAGACCCAGTACTTC. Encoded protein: CASFANTGGQETQYF.